This T cell receptor (beta chain) was sequenced in a study of blood T cell repertoires in COVID-19. Study-level information: The United States, Italy and Spain supplied acute and convalescent COVID-19 samples. Sample material is recorded as cDNA or gDNA derived from T cells, B-cell-depleted T cells, or PBMCs.

How the authors handled the data: Reference gene primers were amplified, and this amplification served to estimate nucleated cell counts. The method was immunoSEQ multiplex PCR; TCRdb's version includes in-frame clones alone and lacks a portion of them. V, J and clone size derive from that table, while D and trimming were established from the DNA sequence. The sample has nearly 250,000 clones; approximately 82% are singletons. The length of the CDR3 is 16 residues. The junction had 5 bases not matched to a gene; V was cut back by 1 base and J by 4 bases. Germline CDR1 and CDR2: LGHDT and YNNKEL (reference sequence).

Sequencing was done on a sample of peripheral blood. This TCR was recovered from a woman at least 80 years old with acute or convalescent COVID-19. The gene calls are TRBV3-1 (or the pseudogene TRBV3-2) and TRBJ1-2, with 11 bases matching TRBD1. The chain's CDR3 is CASSQGAGTGGYGYTF. As DNA, the CDR3 is TGTGCCAGCAGCCAAGGGGCCGGGACAGGGGGCTATGGCTACACCTTC.